This T cell receptor (beta chain) originates from a study of control samples from healthy donors and cancer patients. Repertoires were generated with immunoSEQ multiplex PCR, while TCRdb's copy carries only in-frame clones and drops some. The profile shows about 38,000 clones, over 70% of them singletons. Trimming removed 0 bases from V and 1 base from J; junction bases left unmatched: 17. This CDR3 has 20 amino acids. The germline CDR1 and CDR2 sequences are MGHRA and YSYEKL. The genes are TRBV4-1 and TRBJ1-1, with 7 nucleotides matching TRBD1. Sequences were obtained from PBMCs. The receptor comes from a woman aged 60 to 75 with lung cancer. CDR3 DNA: TGCGCCAGCAGCCAAGAAGGGGGCACGGGTGTGGGCGCGAGGAACACTGAAGCTTTCTTT. Encoded protein: CASSQEGGTGVGARNTEAFF.